The T cell receptor beta chain described here comes from a study of T cells in Graves' hyperthyroidism and ophthalmopathy. It was considered stable Graves' hyperthyroidism when ophthalmopathy did not progress within 18 months. Broader study findings: Ophthalmopathy could be told apart from stable hyperthyroidism with a 13 V-J model. Peripheral blood also featured most of the thyroid clonotypes expanded above 0.001.

About this clonotype: The antigen is not known.

Germline CDR1 reads SNHLY; CDR2 reads FYNNEI. This CDR3 is built from 17 residues. Trimming removed 6 bases at V and 6 bases at J, with 23 bases between. Template material for amplifying TCR beta CDR3 regions consisted of RNA transcripts. The TCR CDR3 first-round RT-PCR relied on the HTBI primer set. A single record per CDR3 protein comes from TCRdb applying MiXCR to the multiplex PCR reads. The sample has approximately 590,000 distinct CDR3 sequences, approximately 44% seen once. This receptor was taken from a woman younger than 35 with Graves' hyperthyroidism. The chain couples TRBV2 to TRBJ2-2; tentative D call: TRBD2 (7 bases). The source material was peripheral blood or thyroid tissue (not recorded which). The CDR3 DNA sequence: TGTGCCAGCAGCTTCCGGGACGGAGGGGGGGTGGCCGGGGAGCTGTTTTTT. Its protein is CASSFRDGGGVAGELFF.